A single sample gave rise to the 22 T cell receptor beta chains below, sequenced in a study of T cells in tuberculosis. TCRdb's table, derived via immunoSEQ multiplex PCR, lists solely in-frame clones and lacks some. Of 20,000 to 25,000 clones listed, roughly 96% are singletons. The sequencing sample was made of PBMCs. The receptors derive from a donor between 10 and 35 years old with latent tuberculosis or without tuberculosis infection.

The DNA of the CDR3 is TGTGCCAGCAGTCTGAGCTCCTACGAGCAGTACTTC. As protein: CASSLSSYEQYF. The V call is TRBV27, the J call TRBJ2-7; D uncertain. The CDR3 is 12 amino acids. Trimming removed 5 bases at V and 0 bases at J, with 5 bases between. Germline V gene sequence: CDR1 MNHEY, CDR2 SMNVEV (reference sequence).

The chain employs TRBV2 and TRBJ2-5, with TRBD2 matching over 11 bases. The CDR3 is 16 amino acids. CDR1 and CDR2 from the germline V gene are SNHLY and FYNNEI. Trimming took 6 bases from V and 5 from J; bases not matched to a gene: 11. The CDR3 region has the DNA TGTGCCAGCAGATACGACCTAGCGGGGGGCGGGGAGACCCAGTACTTC. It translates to CASRYDLAGGGETQYF.

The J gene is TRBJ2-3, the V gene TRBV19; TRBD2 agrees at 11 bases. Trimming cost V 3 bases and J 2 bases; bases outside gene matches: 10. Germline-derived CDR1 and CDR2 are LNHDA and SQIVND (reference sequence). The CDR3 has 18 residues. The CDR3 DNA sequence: TGTGCCAGTAGTATGGACTGGACTAGCGGGCGAGACACAGATACGCAGTATTTT. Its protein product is CASSMDWTSGRDTDTQYF.

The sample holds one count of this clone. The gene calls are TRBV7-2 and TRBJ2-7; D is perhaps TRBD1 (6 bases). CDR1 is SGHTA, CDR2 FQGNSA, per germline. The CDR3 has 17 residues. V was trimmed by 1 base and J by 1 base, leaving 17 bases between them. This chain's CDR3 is CASSLEVTGRWSYEQYF. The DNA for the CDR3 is TGTGCCAGCAGCTTAGAGGTGACAGGTCGTTGGTCCTACGAGCAGTACTTC.

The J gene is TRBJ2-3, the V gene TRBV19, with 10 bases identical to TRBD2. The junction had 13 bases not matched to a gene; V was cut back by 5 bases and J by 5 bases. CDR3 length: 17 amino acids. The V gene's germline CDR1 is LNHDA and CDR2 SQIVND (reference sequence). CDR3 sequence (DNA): TGTGCCAGTAGTCCCCGAGACCCAAGCGGGGGGGTAGATACGCAGTATTTT. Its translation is CASSPRDPSGGVDTQYF.

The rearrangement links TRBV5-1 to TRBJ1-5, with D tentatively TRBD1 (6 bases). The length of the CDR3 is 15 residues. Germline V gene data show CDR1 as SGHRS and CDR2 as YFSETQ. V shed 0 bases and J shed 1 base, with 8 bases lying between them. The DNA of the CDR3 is TGCGCCAGCAGCTTGGAGGGGGGGAGCAATCAGCCCCAGCATTTT. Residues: CASSLEGGSNQPQHF. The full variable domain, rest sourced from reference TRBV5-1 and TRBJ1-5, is KAGVTQTPRYLIKTRGQQVTLSCSPISGHRSVSWYQQTPGQGLQFLFEYFSETQRNKGNFPGRFSGRQFSNSRSEMNVSTLELGDSALYLCASSLEGGSNQPQHFGDGTRLSIL.

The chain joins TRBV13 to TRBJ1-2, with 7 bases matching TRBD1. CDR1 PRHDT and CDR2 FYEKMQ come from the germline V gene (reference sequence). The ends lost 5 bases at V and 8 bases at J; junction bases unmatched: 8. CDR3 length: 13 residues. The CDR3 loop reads CASSRTGDFGYTF. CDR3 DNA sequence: TGTGCCAGCAGCCGGACAGGCGACTTCGGCTACACCTTC.

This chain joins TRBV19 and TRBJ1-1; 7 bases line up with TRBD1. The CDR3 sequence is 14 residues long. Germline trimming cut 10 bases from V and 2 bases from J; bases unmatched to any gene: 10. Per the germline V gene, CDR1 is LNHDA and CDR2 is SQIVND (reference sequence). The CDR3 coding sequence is TGTGCCACCAGTCCGTGGGACAGCAACACTGAAGCTTTCTTT. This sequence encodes CATSPWDSNTEAFF.

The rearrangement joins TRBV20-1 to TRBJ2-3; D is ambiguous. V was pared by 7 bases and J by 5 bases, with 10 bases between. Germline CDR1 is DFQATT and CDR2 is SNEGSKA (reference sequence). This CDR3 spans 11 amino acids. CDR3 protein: CSGGFGDTQYF. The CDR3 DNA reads TGCAGTGGCGGTTTTGGAGATACGCAGTATTTT.

The CDR3 DNA reads as TGTGCCAGCAGCTCGGACAGTACCTATGGCTACACCTTC. Its protein is CASSSDSTYGYTF. V is TRBV5-6 and J is TRBJ1-2; possibly TRBD1 for D (6 bases). Germline values: CDR1 SGHDT, CDR2 YYEEEE. V lost 3 bases to trimming and J lost 4 bases, with 10 bases between them. The CDR3 runs 13 residues.

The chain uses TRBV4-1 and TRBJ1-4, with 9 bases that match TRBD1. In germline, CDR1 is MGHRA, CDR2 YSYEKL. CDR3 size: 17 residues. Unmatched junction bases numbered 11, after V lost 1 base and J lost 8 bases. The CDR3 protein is CASSQAPTGGSREKLFF. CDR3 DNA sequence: TGCGCCAGCAGCCAAGCCCCAACAGGGGGCAGTCGGGAAAAACTGTTTTTT.

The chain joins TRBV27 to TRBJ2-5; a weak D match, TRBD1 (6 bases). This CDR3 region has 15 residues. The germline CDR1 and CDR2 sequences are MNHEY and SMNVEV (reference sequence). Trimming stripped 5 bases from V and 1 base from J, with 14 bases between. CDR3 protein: CASSLVQGFQETQYF. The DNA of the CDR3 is TGTGCCAGCAGTCTAGTACAGGGTTTCCAAGAGACCCAGTACTTC.

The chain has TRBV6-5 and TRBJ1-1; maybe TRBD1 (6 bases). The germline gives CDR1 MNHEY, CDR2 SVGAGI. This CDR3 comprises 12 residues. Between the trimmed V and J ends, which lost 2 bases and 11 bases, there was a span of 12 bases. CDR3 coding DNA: TGTGCCAGCAGTTACCCAGGGGCGGACGCTTTCTTT. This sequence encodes CASSYPGADAFF.

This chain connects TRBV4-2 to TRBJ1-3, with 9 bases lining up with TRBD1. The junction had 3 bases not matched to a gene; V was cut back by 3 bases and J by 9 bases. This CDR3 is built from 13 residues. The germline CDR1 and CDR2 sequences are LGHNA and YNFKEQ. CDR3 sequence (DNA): TGTGCCAGCAGCCAGGGACAGGGAGGCACCATATATTTT. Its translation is CASSQGQGGTIYF.

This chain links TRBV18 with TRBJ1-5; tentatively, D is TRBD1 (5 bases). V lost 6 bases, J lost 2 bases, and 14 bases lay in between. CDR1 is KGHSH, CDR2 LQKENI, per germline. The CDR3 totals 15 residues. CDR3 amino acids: CASSLPGGGNQPQHF. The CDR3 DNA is TGTGCCAGCTCCCTACCCGGGGGTGGCAATCAGCCCCAGCATTTT.

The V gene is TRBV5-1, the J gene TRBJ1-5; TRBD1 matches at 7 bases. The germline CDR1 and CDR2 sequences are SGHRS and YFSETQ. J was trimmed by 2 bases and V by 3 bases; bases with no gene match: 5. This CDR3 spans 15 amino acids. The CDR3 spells CASSSVTGGNQPQHF. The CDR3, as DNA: TGCGCCAGCAGCTCGGTCACAGGGGGCAATCAGCCCCAGCATTTT. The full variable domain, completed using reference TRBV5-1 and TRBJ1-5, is KAGVTQTPRYLIKTRGQQVTLSCSPISGHRSVSWYQQTPGQGLQFLFEYFSETQRNKGNFPGRFSGRQFSNSRSEMNVSTLELGDSALYLCASSSVTGGNQPQHFGDGTRLSIL.

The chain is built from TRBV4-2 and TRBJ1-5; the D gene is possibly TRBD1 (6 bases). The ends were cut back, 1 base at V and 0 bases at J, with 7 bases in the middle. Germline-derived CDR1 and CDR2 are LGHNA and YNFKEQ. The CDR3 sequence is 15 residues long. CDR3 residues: CASSQGTVSNQPQHF. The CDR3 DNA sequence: TGTGCCAGCAGCCAAGGGACAGTTAGCAATCAGCCCCAGCATTTT.

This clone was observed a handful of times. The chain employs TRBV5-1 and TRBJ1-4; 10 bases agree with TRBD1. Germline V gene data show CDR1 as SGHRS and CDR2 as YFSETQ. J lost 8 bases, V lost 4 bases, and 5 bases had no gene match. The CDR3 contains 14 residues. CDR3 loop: CASSRQGAEEKLFF. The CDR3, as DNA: TGCGCCAGCAGCAGACAGGGGGCTGAGGAAAAACTGTTTTTT. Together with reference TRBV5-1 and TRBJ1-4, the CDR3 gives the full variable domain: KAGVTQTPRYLIKTRGQQVTLSCSPISGHRSVSWYQQTPGQGLQFLFEYFSETQRNKGNFPGRFSGRQFSNSRSEMNVSTLELGDSALYLCASSRQGAEEKLFFGSGTQLSVL.

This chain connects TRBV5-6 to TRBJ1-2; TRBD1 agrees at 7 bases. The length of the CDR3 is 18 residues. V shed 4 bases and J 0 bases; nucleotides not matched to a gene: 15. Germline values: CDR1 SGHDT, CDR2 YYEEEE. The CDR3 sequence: CASSSFLTGITSNYGYTF. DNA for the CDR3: TGTGCCAGCAGCAGCTTCCTGACAGGGATCACTTCTAACTATGGCTACACCTTC.

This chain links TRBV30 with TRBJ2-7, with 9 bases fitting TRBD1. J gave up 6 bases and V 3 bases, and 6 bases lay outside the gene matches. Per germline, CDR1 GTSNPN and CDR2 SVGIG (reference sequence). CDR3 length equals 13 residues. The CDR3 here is CAWSLQGAPEQYV. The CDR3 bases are TGTGCCTGGAGCTTACAGGGGGCGCCCGAGCAGTACGTC.

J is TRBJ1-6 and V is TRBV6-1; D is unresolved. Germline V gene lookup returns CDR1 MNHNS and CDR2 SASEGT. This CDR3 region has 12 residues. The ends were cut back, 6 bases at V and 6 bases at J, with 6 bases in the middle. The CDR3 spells CASRTANSPLHF. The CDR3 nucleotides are TGTGCCAGCAGGACTGCTAATTCACCCCTCCACTTT.

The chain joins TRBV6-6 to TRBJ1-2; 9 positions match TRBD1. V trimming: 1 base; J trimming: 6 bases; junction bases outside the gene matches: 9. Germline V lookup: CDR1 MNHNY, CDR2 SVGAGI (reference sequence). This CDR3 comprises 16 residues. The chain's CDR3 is CASSYLESGTGNGYTF. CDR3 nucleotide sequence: TGTGCCAGCAGTTACTTAGAATCCGGGACAGGGAATGGCTACACCTTC.